This TCR beta chain was obtained from a study of T-cell reconstitution after alpha-beta-depleted transplantation in children. This clonotype was counted between two and nine times. Germline assignment: CDR1 DFQATT and CDR2 SNEGSKA (reference sequence). After removal of 6 bases from V and 2 bases from J, the junction contained 14 bases not matched to a gene. The CDR3 totals 16 residues. Unique molecular identifiers were used in preparing the TCRbeta library. TCRdb analysed the PCR reads with MiXCR anew, one entry per CDR3 protein. The data contain about 610,000 distinct CDR3 sequences, more than 9% of them singletons.

The chain uses TRBV20-1 and TRBJ2-7; TRBD2 matches 9 bases. Here the sequenced sample was PBMCs from the stem cell graft donor, taken from the stem cell graft. This clonotype was obtained from a human donor who donated a stem cell graft to a child with acute myeloid leukemia. The CDR3 DNA sequence: TGCAGTGCCCCGCGGCGGCGGGAGGGCCCGACCTACGAGCAGTACTTC. This encodes CSAPRRREGPTYEQYF.